These 32 T cell receptor beta chains originate from one sample sequenced in a study of early T cells in non-severe SARS-CoV-2 infection. Each CDR3 protein gets one entry after TCRdb re-called the 5' RACE reads with MiXCR. The repertoire holds under 90,000 distinct CDR3 sequences, with 12% to 15% as singletons. Material for sequencing was whole blood. All receptors derive from an adult who was a healthcare worker with PCR-confirmed SARS-CoV-2 infection or an uninfected control (not recorded which).

This chain uses TRBV12-5 with TRBJ1-2, with D unresolved. Trimming pared 5 bases from V and 1 base from J, leaving 14 bases between. This CDR3 has 15 amino acids. Germline V gives CDR1 LGHNT, CDR2 FRNRAP. CDR3 in DNA: TGTGCTAGTGGTGCCGACGGACGATATAACTATGGCTACACCTTC. Its translation: CASGADGRYNYGYTF.

The V and J genes are TRBV12-3 or TRBV12-4 and TRBJ1-4, with a weak D call TRBD1 (5 bases). CDR3 length: 15 amino acids. Trimming stripped 7 bases from V and 4 bases from J, with 16 bases between. This CDR3 is CASTHRDGFNEKLFF. The CDR3 nucleotides read TGTGCCAGCACTCACCGGGACGGATTTAATGAAAAACTGTTTTTT.

The rearrangement uses TRBV7-2 and TRBJ2-2; the D gene is possibly TRBD2 (5 bases). CDR1 is SGHTA and CDR2 is FQGNSA in the germline V gene. The CDR3 is made up of 15 amino acids. Trimming left V 5 bases short and J 1 base short, with 11 bases between. CDR3 sequence reads: CASSPIRGNTGELFF. The CDR3 region has the DNA TGTGCCAGCAGCCCTATCCGGGGGAACACCGGGGAGCTGTTTTTT.

The chain is built from TRBV5-1 and TRBJ1-1, with 7 bases that match TRBD1. The CDR3 extends over 14 amino acids. V lost 0 bases, J lost 4 bases, and 3 bases stayed unmatched. The germline gives CDR1 SGHRS, CDR2 YFSETQ. In DNA, the CDR3 is TGCGCCAGCAGCTTGGTACAGGGGAGCACTGAAGCTTTCTTT. This gives the protein CASSLVQGSTEAFF.

This clonotype came up a few times. V gene TRBV4-1 combines with J gene TRBJ2-1; TRBD1 aligns across 7 bases. This CDR3 is 14 amino acids long. The junction had 8 bases not matched to a gene; V was cut back by 5 bases and J by 7 bases. Germline-derived CDR1 and CDR2 are MGHRA and YSYEKL. The CDR3 region is CASSFNKGANEQFF. CDR3 DNA sequence: TGCGCCAGCAGCTTTAATAAGGGGGCGAATGAGCAGTTCTTC.

The V and J genes are TRBV23-1 and TRBJ1-6; D might be TRBD1 (6 bases). TRBV23-1 is an open reading frame whose function is uncertain. V lost 11 bases and J lost 9, with 17 bases in between. CDR3 length: 13 residues. DNA for the CDR3: TGCGCCCATTCGGACAGTCCCATTTCACCCCTCCACTTT. Translating it yields CAHSDSPISPLHF.

This clonotype was seen more than once but under ten times. This CDR3 reads CASSRDSLQETQYF. CDR3 nucleotides: TGTGCCAGCAGCCGTGACAGTCTCCAAGAGACCCAGTACTTC. The chain recombines TRBV7-2 with TRBJ2-5; the D gene is possibly TRBD1 (5 bases). V gave up 5 bases and J gave up 1 base, with 11 bases separating them. The CDR3 is 14 amino acids. Germline V gene data show CDR1 as SGHTA and CDR2 as FQGNSA.

This clonotype was seen a handful of times. The chain combines TRBV3-1 with TRBJ2-3; 8 bases line up with TRBD2. Looked up from germline, CDR1 is LGHDT and CDR2 is YNNKEL (reference sequence). The CDR3 extends over 17 amino acids. V was pared by 5 bases and J by 0 bases, with 10 bases of the junction left unmatched. The CDR3 spells CASSKNPLAASTDTQYF. In DNA form, the CDR3 reads TGTGCCAGCAGCAAAAACCCACTAGCGGCAAGCACAGATACGCAGTATTTT.

This clonotype was detected a few times. The chain couples TRBV7-9 to TRBJ2-5, with a possible D match to TRBD1 (6 bases). Trimming removed 7 bases at V and 3 bases at J, with 15 bases between. This CDR3 spans 14 amino acids. Germline V gene lookup returns CDR1 SEHNR and CDR2 FQNEAQ (reference sequence). CDR3 sequence reads: CASTTRKGEETQYF. CDR3 nucleotide sequence: TGTGCCAGCACCACAAGAAAGGGGGAAGAGACCCAGTACTTC. Full variable domain (missing parts from reference TRBV7-9 and TRBJ2-5): DTGVSQNPRHKITKRGQNVTFRCDPISEHNRLYWYRQTLGQGPEFLTYFQNEAQLEKSRLLSDRFSAERPKGSFSTLEIQRTEQGDSAMYLCASTTRKGEETQYFGPGTRLLVL.

This clonotype appeared a few times. V usage is TRBV27 and J usage is TRBJ1-1; D gene ambiguous. Germline-derived CDR1 and CDR2 are MNHEY and SMNVEV (reference sequence). V was trimmed by 3 bases and J by 7 bases, leaving 15 bases between them. The CDR3 sequence is 14 residues long. DNA of the CDR3: TGTGCCAGCAGTTTTATGGCCCCTGGACTTGAAGCTTTCTTT. It specifies CASSFMAPGLEAFF.

The V and J genes are TRBV7-3 and TRBJ2-1, with D unclear. Germline V gene sequence: CDR1 SGHTA, CDR2 FQGTGA. V was shortened by 3 bases and J by 6 bases, with 6 bases between the two germline ends. CDR3 size: 12 residues. The DNA of the CDR3 is TGTGCCAGCAGCTTGACCGGCAATGAGCAGTTCTTC. Translated: CASSLTGNEQFF.

The chain uses TRBV6-2 or TRBV6-3 and TRBJ1-4, with D possibly TRBD1 on 5 matching bases. V was pared by 0 bases and J by 4 bases, with 9 bases between. The germline V gene has CDR1 MNHEY and CDR2 SVGEGT. CDR3 length: 15 amino acids. The CDR3, as DNA: TGTGCCAGCAGTTACTCCGGGACTGGTAATGAAAAACTGTTTTTT. Its protein is CASSYSGTGNEKLFF.

This clonotype was seen only a few times. The rearrangement links TRBV10-2 to TRBJ1-3, with D perhaps TRBD1 (5 bases). The germline V gene encodes CDR1 WSHSY and CDR2 SAAADI. The length of the CDR3 is 16 residues. Between the trimmed V and J ends, which lost 6 bases and 0 bases, there was a span of 15 bases. The CDR3 sequence is CASRSQATYSGNTIYF. The CDR3 nucleotides are TGCGCCAGCAGATCACAGGCGACTTACTCTGGAAACACCATATATTTT.

This clonotype was picked up many times. The chain combines TRBV12-3 or TRBV12-4 with TRBJ1-4; D is perhaps TRBD1 (6 bases). The CDR3 is 15 residues long. V lost 6 bases to trimming and J lost 2 bases, with 13 bases between them. The CDR3 DNA is TGTGCCAGCAGCTACGACAGGCCCACTAATGAAAAACTGTTTTTT. It specifies CASSYDRPTNEKLFF.

This clonotype was found many times. The DNA of the CDR3 is TGTGCCAGTAGTGCCCTAGACAGCGAGCAAGAGACCCAGTACTTC. Its protein product is CASSALDSEQETQYF. The chain employs TRBV19 and TRBJ2-5, with TRBD1 as a possible D gene (5 bases). This CDR3 is built from 15 residues. Trimming took off 5 bases at V and 2 bases at J, with 15 bases between the two ends. CDR1 is LNHDA, CDR2 SQIVND, per germline (reference sequence). Using reference TRBV19 and TRBJ2-5 for the parts outside the CDR3, the full variable domain is DGGITQSPKYLFRKEGQNVTLSCEQNLNHDAMYWYRQDPGQGLRLIYYSQIVNDFQKGDIAEGYSVSREKKESFPLTVTSAQKNPTAFYLCASSALDSEQETQYFGPGTRLLVL.

The sample holds a few counts of this clonotype. V and J are TRBV9 and TRBJ2-1, with TRBD2 identical over 7 bases. The CDR3 runs 14 residues. The trim removed 1 base at V and 6 bases at J, leaving 4 bases unmatched. Germline CDR1 reads SGDLS; CDR2 reads YYNGEE. The CDR3 spells CASSVRDYINEQFF. DNA of the CDR3: TGTGCCAGCAGCGTACGGGACTATATCAATGAGCAGTTCTTC. Combining the CDR3 with reference TRBV9 and TRBJ2-1 gives the whole variable domain DSGVTQTPKHLITATGQRVTLRCSPRSGDLSVYWYQQSLDQGLQFLIQYYNGEERAKGNILERFSAQQFPDLHSELNLSSLELGDSALYFCASSVRDYINEQFFGPGTRLTVL.

The chain employs TRBV29-1 and TRBJ2-2; weak D call: TRBD1 (5 bases). There are 13 residues in the CDR3. V lost 7 bases, J lost 2 bases, and 11 bases lay in between. CDR1 SQVTM and CDR2 ANQGSEA come from the germline V gene. The CDR3 loop is CSAPGINTGELFF. CDR3 DNA: TGCAGCGCCCCAGGGATAAACACCGGGGAGCTGTTTTTT.

This clonotype was observed a handful of times. V usage is TRBV6-5 and J usage is TRBJ2-7; 11 bases line up with TRBD2. J gave up 4 bases and V 4 bases, and 3 bases lay outside the gene matches. Germline V gene data show CDR1 as MNHEY and CDR2 as SVGAGI. The CDR3 sequence is 14 residues long. CDR3 sequence (DNA): TGTGCCAGCAGTTCTAGCGGGGGGAAATACGAGCAGTACTTC. Its protein is CASSSSGGKYEQYF.

This clonotype showed up just a few times. V gene TRBV24-1 combines with J gene TRBJ2-7, with 9 bases that match TRBD1. After removal of 3 bases from V and 2 bases from J, the junction contained 7 bases not matched to a gene. The CDR3 covers 16 residues. Germline loops: CDR1 KGHDR, CDR2 SFDVKD. The CDR3 region has the DNA TGTGCCACCAGTGATAGGAGGGGACAGGGCACCTACGAGCAGTACTTC. Protein: CATSDRRGQGTYEQYF.

V usage is TRBV5-5 and J usage is TRBJ1-4, with TRBD1 matching 8 bases. The CDR3 runs to 13 residues. The V segment lost 3 bases and the J segment 7 bases; nucleotides outside the gene matches: 2. The germline V gene encodes CDR1 SGHKS and CDR2 YYEKEE (reference sequence). The DNA of the CDR3 is TGTGCCAGCAGCTGGACAGGGTTTGAAAAACTGTTTTTT. Translating gives CASSWTGFEKLFF. Full variable domain (rest looked up from reference TRBV5-5 and TRBJ1-4): DAGVTQSPTHLIKTRGQQVTLRCSPISGHKSVSWYQQVLGQGPQFIFQYYEKEERGRGNFPDRFSARQFPNYSSELNVNALLLGDSALYLCASSWTGFEKLFFGSGTQLSVL.

This clonotype was seen ten or more times. The CDR3 region is CASSTGQWNTEAFF. The DNA for the CDR3 is TGTGCCAGCAGTACGGGACAGTGGAACACTGAAGCTTTCTTT. The chain carries TRBV27 and TRBJ1-1; 7 bases agree with TRBD1. Trimming took 5 bases from V and 1 from J; bases not matched to a gene: 4. The CDR3 is made up of 14 amino acids. Looked up from germline, CDR1 is MNHEY and CDR2 is SMNVEV (reference sequence).

This chain uses TRBV7-6 with TRBJ1-4; D gene ambiguous. This CDR3 contains 13 residues. V was shortened by 5 bases and J by 5 bases, with 9 bases between the two germline ends. The germline V gene encodes CDR1 SGHVS and CDR2 FNYEAQ. The CDR3 DNA follows: TGTGCCAGCAGCCCAGACGGAAATGAAAAACTGTTTTTT. It encodes CASSPDGNEKLFF.

This chain links TRBV28 with TRBJ2-7, with 9 bases identical to TRBD2. This CDR3 spans 12 amino acids. With 8 bases clipped from V and 3 bases from J, the junction kept 2 bases outside the gene matches. Germline lookup yields CDR1 MDHEN and CDR2 SYDVKM. The CDR3 bases are TGTGCCAGCGGACTAGCGTACTACGAGCAGTACTTC. Translated, it gives CASGLAYYEQYF.

This clonotype was seen only a few times. V usage is TRBV2 and J usage is TRBJ2-3; possible D gene TRBD2, 5 bases. The CDR3 is made up of 14 amino acids. The germline V gene has CDR1 SNHLY and CDR2 FYNNEI. V lost 6 bases and J lost 4, with 14 bases in between. CDR3 sequence reads: CASSGVNIADTQYF. The CDR3 DNA follows: TGTGCCAGCAGCGGGGTCAATATCGCAGATACGCAGTATTTT.

A few counts support this clonotype. The rearrangement joins TRBV12-3 or TRBV12-4 to TRBJ1-4; D is possibly TRBD1 (5 bases). This CDR3 comprises 14 residues. V shed 7 bases and J shed 7 bases, with 16 bases lying between them. The DNA for the CDR3 is TGTGCCAGCACCTTGGGCTCAGGGAGTGAAAAACTGTTTTTT. Translated, it gives CASTLGSGSEKLFF.

About this clonotype itself: The junction departs from the called germline gene at one end, perhaps through a read error. The chain is built from TRBV7-2 and TRBJ1-6, with D perhaps matching TRBD1 (5 bases). This CDR3 has 12 amino acids. Germline V gene lookup returns CDR1 SGHTA and CDR2 FQGNSA. The CDR3 is CASSLQGSPLHF. Here the CDR3 DNA reads TGTGCCAGCAGCTTACAGGGTTCACCCCTCCACTTC.

This clonotype was picked up a small number of times. The V gene is TRBV29-1, the J gene TRBJ1-2; D is possibly TRBD1 (5 bases). Deletions cut 5 bases from V and 6 bases from J, with 10 bases between. This CDR3 is built from 11 residues. The V gene's germline CDR1 is SQVTM and CDR2 ANQGSEA. This chain's CDR3 is CSVTGVDGYTF. Written as DNA, the CDR3 is TGCAGCGTTACAGGAGTGGATGGCTACACCTTC.

The V and J genes are TRBV7-2 and TRBJ1-1; no clear D gene. CDR1 SGHTA and CDR2 FQGNSA come from the germline V gene. V was pared by 5 bases and J by 1 base, with 11 bases between. CDR3 size: 14 residues. CDR3 DNA: TGTGCCAGCAGCAGCAAATCCCAGAACACTGAAGCTTTCTTT. Amino acid sequence: CASSSKSQNTEAFF.

This sequence joins TRBV18 and TRBJ2-3; D tentatively fits TRBD1 or TRBD2 (7 bases each). Trimming stripped 8 bases from V and 5 bases from J, with 14 bases between. Germline loops: CDR1 KGHSH, CDR2 LQKENI. CDR3 length: 13 residues. CDR3 residues: CASQGGAGDTQYF. CDR3 nucleotides: TGTGCCAGCCAGGGGGGGGCTGGAGATACGCAGTATTTT.

The chain combines TRBV27 with TRBJ2-6; D is unresolved. V lost 5 bases and J 3 bases, leaving 14 bases between the germline ends. Germline V gives CDR1 MNHEY, CDR2 SMNVEV (reference sequence). This CDR3 spans 16 amino acids. CDR3 loop: CASSPERLGGANVLTF. In DNA form, the CDR3 reads TGTGCCAGCAGTCCGGAAAGGCTTGGTGGGGCCAACGTCCTGACTTTC.

This chain joins TRBV29-1 and TRBJ2-7; D ambiguous. The germline V gene encodes CDR1 SQVTM and CDR2 ANQGSEA. Trimming shortened V by 4 bases and J by 4 bases, and 5 bases separated the two germline ends. CDR3 length equals 10 residues. CDR3: CSVAHYEQYF. The CDR3 nucleotides read TGCAGCGTTGCCCATTACGAGCAGTACTTC.

This clonotype was detected many times. The rearrangement uses TRBV29-1 and TRBJ2-1, with 7 nucleotides matching TRBD1. Germline assignment: CDR1 SQVTM and CDR2 ANQGSEA. Trimming at V came to 7 bases and at J to 4 bases, leaving 10 bases not matched to a gene. The CDR3 length is 14 residues. As DNA, the CDR3 is TGCAGCGCTGGGACAGTGACTTCGTACAATGAGCAGTTCTTC. It yields the protein CSAGTVTSYNEQFF.